This entry describes one T cell receptor (beta chain). Its antigen is undetermined. This sample was taken from a study of shared clonotypes between healthy human individuals. Study-wide findings and caveats: Represented diversity, genetic and exposure-history alike, was limited by few donors.

Trimming took off 0 bases at V and 6 bases at J, with 24 bases between the two ends. The germline CDR1 and CDR2 sequences are LNHNV and YYDKDF (reference sequence). CDR3 length: 18 residues. It was CD45RO-negative cells, positively selected for CCR7, that made up naive CD8 cells, with terminally differentiated effector memory CD45RA+ cells excluded. Clones were sequenced by immunoSEQ multiplex PCR, and TCRdb holds only the in-frame ones, with some missing. The profile shows about 2.2 million clones, over 85% of them singletons. The sequencing sample was made of naive CD8+ T cells from PBMCs. The V call is TRBV15, the J call TRBJ2-7; the D gene is possibly TRBD2 (7 bases). The sequence was collected from a young man in good health. Some clones in this sample may be carry-over from other donors' samples. CDR3 DNA sequence: TGTGCCACCAGCAGAGATCGGGGGGCGAAAGGGGACCCGGCCGAGCAGTACTTC. This gives the protein CATSRDRGAKGDPAEQYF. Complete variable domain (other parts from reference TRBV15 and TRBJ2-7): DAMVIQNPRYQVTQFGKPVTLSCSQTLNHNVMYWYQQKSSQAPKLLFHYYDKDFNNEADTPDNFQSRRPNTSFCFLDIRSPGLGDTAMYLCATSRDRGAKGDPAEQYFGPGTRLTVT.